The rows below give T cell receptor beta chains drawn from one sample of a study of cytomegalovirus exposure and HLA in healthy donors. Assay used: immunoSEQ multiplex PCR; TCRdb lists only in-frame clones, some missing. This table holds around 200,000 clones, around 74% found once. Input material: PBMCs. The receptor set was obtained from a male donor in good health and CMV-seronegative. Both conserved end residues are trimmed from each CDR3.

CDR3 protein	V gene
ASSFIQQGYSPLH	TRBV28
ASTEQSPNQPQH	TRBV6-1
ASRLALGQGRSGANVLT	TRBV12-2
ASRGLRGGWSNQPQH	TRBV28
AWSLGQGTYQPQH	TRBV30
ARSPDRGRGCGYT	TRBV7-5
ASSSGTSLYEQY	TRBV28
ASSSGPAGETQY	TRBV28
ASTSRRDSSGEQY	TRBV6-1
ASRDRLNIGNTIY	TRBV10-2